This TCR beta chain stems from a study of cytomegalovirus exposure and HLA in healthy donors (dated by TCRdb to about 2017). Background for the entire study: In an earlier analysis of about 560 of the donors, around 300 Gb of sequence data and 120 million or so unique TCR beta sequences from about 179 million T cells were reported. To decide whether each TCR beta V gene segment behaved as functional or pseudogenic, an earlier analysis of fewer than 750 of the donors relied on high-throughput TCR beta sequencing. Roughly 5 DR-DQ haplotypes were handled as single units for association and clustering because linkage in the cohort was strong. The study combined high-throughput TCR immunosequencing, statistical association of individual TCRs with disease status, and machine learning to predict cytomegalovirus infection status. Among under 450 genotyped donors of the cohort, an average of 235,054 unique TCR beta nucleotide sequences were sequenced per donor, roughly 18% of them non-productive. HLA typing covered class I and class II loci at four-digit resolution. Using immunosequencing, the study profiled T cell repertoires from 666 subjects and related those repertoires to cytomegalovirus serostatus. A separate validation cohort of 100 to 150 different subjects was used in addition to the 666-subject first cohort. The number of typed donors differed by locus: about 620-630 for A, B, C, DRB1 and DQB1; 522 for DQA1; around 580 for DPA1; and some 470 for DPB1. Roughly 300 gigabases of sequencing data and roughly 90 million unique TCR sequences were included in an early release covering about 700 HLA-typed donors. The study was designed to test whether signatures of past pathogen exposure could be identified by cataloging public T cell receptors. Donor age, sex, ethnicity and CMV serostatus were compiled together with the repertoire data. Of the 300 to 500 genotyped donors, less than 90% were placed in the genetic ancestry cluster associated with self-reported Caucasian donors. All discovery cohort repertoires had been generated on a single sequencing platform. The later analysis used no new phenotypic data to find candidate immune exposures, relying instead on TCR beta sequences and their occurrence across donors. A later analysis re-analyzed previously published TCR beta repertoires from 500 to 700 donors and added high-resolution HLA genotyping to study TCR occurrence patterns. Genome-wide SNP genotypes for about 65% of the 666 donors were used in a later genetic analysis, which treated that subset as a discovery cohort.

Comments on this clone: Its cognate antigen has yet to be identified. Qualities for individual bases were not recorded, and no much larger clone is one base off.

Overall study outcomes, separate from this receptor: In a later genetic analysis, a missense DCLRE1C variant was associated with V-gene and J-gene trimming of TCR beta chains, and the association was replicated in an independent cohort. Only TCR beta chains were sequenced in this cohort, and the absence of alpha or paired-chain data limited detectable features. Some IMGT-functional V segments, including TRBV6-2 and TRBV6-3, could not be told apart with the 87-base-pair reads, so those segments were excluded. In a later analysis, HLA-associated TCR beta chains were found to be more clonally expanded and to have lower generation probabilities than equally common non-associated chains. Broadly in line with IMGT annotations, most TCR beta V segments showed up in productive rearrangements about 87% or about 30% of the time in an earlier analysis of around 550 of the donors. CMV serostatus was the only immune exposure information available for the cohort. The study gave a list of 150 to 200 TCR beta chains associated with cytomegalovirus. Three of the identified cytomegalovirus-associated TCR beta chains were confirmed in vitro to be specific for cytomegalovirus antigens. The sequencing pipeline was judged likely to have produced a cluster of highly shared sequence variants as a technical artifact. Because HLA typing was missing for some donors at each locus, association tests included only the typed subset. In a later analysis, the rate of TCR association differed among HLA loci, with DRB1 alleles having the most associated TCRs and HLA-C alleles having the fewest. When HLA alleles, especially DR and DQ, strongly co-occurred, attributing TCR associations to individual alleles was difficult. A further reported finding was that TCR beta sequences accurately predicted the HLA-A and HLA-B alleles for most subjects in the first cohort. According to a later analysis, most CMV-associated TCR beta chains appeared to be HLA-restricted, and the HLA associations seemed to be driven largely by CMV exposure. In a later analysis, 15,000 to 20,000 TCR beta sequences were associated with specific HLA alleles at a false discovery rate of 0.05. In both the original and validation cohorts, the classifier was reported to diagnose cytomegalovirus status with high specificity and sensitivity. It was suggested by the authors that the approach could potentially be generalized to other disease states and immunological phenotypes. Linkage disequilibrium might explain the correlated functional status among segregating V segments, but an unknown experimental factor could not be ruled out. While some public TCRs were present in many individuals, most TCR sequences turned up only very rarely across donors. Compared with the 666-donor mean, donors in an Asian-associated ancestry cluster had fewer N-insertions in productive TCRs, according to a later genetic analysis. In a later analysis, several top co-occurrence clusters were reported to appear linked to parvovirus B19, influenza, CMV and Epstein-Barr virus. Because counts were too low, roughly 17 rarely observed V segments, including chromosome 9 orphons, were left out of the earlier analysis of 587 of the donors. Sequencing depth was assumed to be roughly uniform across donors in the presence/absence analyses, though that assumption may not hold.

The library was obtained by the immunoSEQ multiplex PCR assay. For the multiplex PCR, a mixture combining 60 forward primers for TCR Vbeta segments and 13 reverse primers for TCR Jbeta segments was used. Amplification of the CDR3 region of rearranged TCR beta genes was performed with a multiplex PCR assay on genomic DNA. The Illumina HiSeq System was used to sequence the amplified TCR beta libraries as 87-base-pair reads. Per the authors' processing: Across the roughly 670 repertoires, a later analysis counted 80 million or so unique TCR beta chains, some 11 million of which were shared by at least two donors. A nearest-neighbor algorithm error-corrected the raw reads and collapsed the reads into unique sequences, merging closely related sequences to remove PCR and sequencing errors. To assign V, D and J gene segments, CDR3 sequences were aligned to IMGT reference sequences. For a sequence to be retained, a match of at least six nucleotides was required to both a V gene segment and a J gene segment. Rearrangements were called productive when the CDR3 lacked stop codons and stayed in frame with V and J; all others were non-productive. Following IMGT convention, CDR3 was defined as the stretch from the second conserved V-encoded cysteine to the conserved J-encoded phenylalanine. Sequences without an unambiguous match to a single V gene segment were excluded from the earlier analysis of about 600 of the donors. An earlier analysis of 587 of the donors called V segments functional above 56.7% productive rearrangements and segregating when the between-donor standard deviation exceeded 5%. A statistical classification framework was developed to diagnose cytomegalovirus status using the catalog of TCR beta chain sequences. In a later analysis, V and J genes were assigned by comparing TCR nucleotide sequences against IMGT/GENE-DB human TR gene sequences. A later analysis assigned CDR3 sequences and most-parsimonious VDJ recombination scenarios with the TCRdist pipeline. In a later analysis, every TCR beta chain was defined by the combination of its CDR3 amino acid sequence and its V-gene family, and reads without a unique V-gene family were dropped. In a later analysis, nearly 600 highly shared, low-generation-probability nucleotide sequences were removed to address suspected cross-contamination and a sequencing artifact. For each public chain, a later analysis derived a clonal expansion index from normalized ranks of inferred template counts within each repertoire. In a later analysis, generation probabilities were computed using a VDJ recombination model fitted to out-of-frame rearrangements, and the results were checked against IGoR. Hypergeometric tests were used in a later analysis to score TCR-TCR, TCR-HLA and TCR-CMV co-occurrence, with a repertoire-size bias correction applied to the TCR pairs. A later analysis estimated false discovery rates by permuting HLA or CMV assignments 20 times. In a later analysis, co-occurring TCRs were grouped using DBSCAN, with TCRdist sequence similarity added in when clustering inside HLA-allele-positive subsets. Repertoires with fewer than 30,000 or more than 120,000 public chains were left out of co-occurrence clustering, as were about 5 repertoires with anomalous nucleotide sharing. This immuneACCESS table, as held by TCRdb, lists in-frame sequences with V and J called but not all clones. Of the missing ones, under half trace to an unresolved V gene in checked studies; the others have no known cause. Clone size and V and J calls were adopted from that table, with D and trimming inferred from the DNA. Counted in this sample were 91,000 or so clones; approximately 80% of them appeared once. Approximately 5.6% of the sample is in the top ten clones.

Reading the germline V gene gives CDR1 MDHEN and CDR2 SYDVKM. Spanning cysteine to phenylalanine, the CDR3 consists of 15 amino acids. Only the CDR3 DNA is retained, 45 bases long and in frame from the first base. V trim: 1 base; J trim: 7 bases; unmatched bases: 8. The cohort comprised some 700 healthy bone marrow donors. Cohort members were all nominally healthy when sampled, although unrecorded immune exposures were likely present. The donor was CMV seropositive and was included in the group of 250 to 350 seropositive cohort members. A peripheral blood sample was collected from each donor, and TCR beta sequencing was performed on peripheral blood mononuclear cells. The Qiagen DNeasy Blood Extraction Kit was used to extract genomic DNA from the blood cell samples.

The chain is assembled from TRBV28 and TRBJ1-2, with 8 middle bases fitting TRBD1. The sequence derives from a young man in good health and CMV-seropositive. The sample taken for sequencing was PBMCs. The CDR3 here reads CASSLSGQGKSGYTF. The DNA is as follows: TGTGCCAGCAGTTTATCCGGACAGGGAAAATCTGGCTACACCTTC.